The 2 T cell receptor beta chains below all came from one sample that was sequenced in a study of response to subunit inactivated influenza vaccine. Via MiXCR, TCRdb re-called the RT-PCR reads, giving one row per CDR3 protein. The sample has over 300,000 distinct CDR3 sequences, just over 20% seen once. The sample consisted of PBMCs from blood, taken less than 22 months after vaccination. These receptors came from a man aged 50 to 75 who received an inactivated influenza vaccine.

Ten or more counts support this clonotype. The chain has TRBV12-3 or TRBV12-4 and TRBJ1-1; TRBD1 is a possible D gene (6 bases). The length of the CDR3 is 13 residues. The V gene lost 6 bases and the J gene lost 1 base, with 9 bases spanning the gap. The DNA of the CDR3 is TGTGCCAGCAGGAACAGGGAGAACACTGAAGCTTTCTTT. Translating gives CASRNRENTEAFF.

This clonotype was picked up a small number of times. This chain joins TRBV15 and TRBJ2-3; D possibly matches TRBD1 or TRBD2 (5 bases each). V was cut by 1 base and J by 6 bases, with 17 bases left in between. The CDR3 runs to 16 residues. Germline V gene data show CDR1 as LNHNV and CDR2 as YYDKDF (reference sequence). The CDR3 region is CATSRVSGRPGDTQYF. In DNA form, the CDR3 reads TGTGCCACCAGCAGAGTCTCGGGACGCCCTGGGGATACGCAGTATTTT.